The 8 T cell receptor beta chains given below trace back to one sample, sequenced in a study of blood T cell repertoires in COVID-19. TCRdb's copy holds only in-frame clones and misses some; the assay was immunoSEQ multiplex PCR. The data hold about 480,000 clones, with about 89% observed a single time. Sequencing was carried out using peripheral blood. The receptor set was obtained from a woman between 50 and 59 years old with COVID-19, enrolled during active disease.

V is TRBV11-2 and J is TRBJ1-1, with D unclear. The ends were cut back, 3 bases at V and 6 bases at J, with 11 bases in the middle. Germline CDR1 SGHAT, CDR2 FQNNGV. The CDR3 has 13 amino acids. For the CDR3, the DNA is TGTGCCAGCAGCTTGAACCCTACCCCTGAAGCTTTCTTT. Translating gives CASSLNPTPEAFF.

This chain joins TRBV9 and TRBJ1-5; D perhaps matches TRBD1 (6 bases). In germline, CDR1 is SGDLS, CDR2 YYNGEE. V was pared by 4 bases and J by 4 bases, with 15 bases between. The CDR3 spans 15 residues. DNA of the CDR3: TGTGCCAGCAGCTTAGGGGGGGGCAGGAATCAGCCCCAGCATTTT. Translating gives CASSLGGGRNQPQHF. Full variable domain (outside the CDR3, taken from reference TRBV9 and TRBJ1-5): DSGVTQTPKHLITATGQRVTLRCSPRSGDLSVYWYQQSLDQGLQFLIQYYNGEERAKGNILERFSAQQFPDLHSELNLSSLELGDSALYFCASSLGGGRNQPQHFGDGTRLSIL.

The rearrangement joins TRBV5-1 to TRBJ1-6, with D unresolved. V lost 0 bases to trimming and J lost 9 bases, with 7 bases between them. The CDR3 covers 13 residues. Germline CDR1 is SGHRS and CDR2 is YFSETQ. The DNA for the CDR3 is TGCGCCAGCAGCTTGGCCGCGGGTTCACCCCTCCACTTT. Its protein product is CASSLAAGSPLHF.

This clone was detected a few times. The V gene is TRBV6-5, the J gene TRBJ2-1; 8 bases map to TRBD1. The germline CDR1 and CDR2 sequences are MNHEY and SVGAGI. V lost 0 bases and J lost 6; bases outside the gene matches: 4. CDR3 size: 15 residues. The CDR3 coding sequence is TGTGCCAGCAGTTACTCGACAGGGGCAATCAATGAGCAGTTCTTC. Translated, it gives CASSYSTGAINEQFF.

This rearrangement joins TRBV7-2 to TRBJ2-1, with TRBD2 matching over 14 bases. Germline values: CDR1 SGHTA, CDR2 FQGNSA. CDR3 length equals 15 residues. V was pared by 4 bases and J by 9 bases, with 5 bases of the junction left unmatched. The CDR3 coding sequence is TGTGCCAGCAGCTCGGGACTAGCGGGGGCCGCTGAGCAGTTCTTC. Translating it yields CASSSGLAGAAEQFF.

The chain uses TRBV11-2 and TRBJ2-1; D perhaps matches TRBD2 (5 bases). The CDR3 runs to 15 residues. The germline V gene encodes CDR1 SGHAT and CDR2 FQNNGV. The V gene lost 4 bases and the J gene lost 5 bases, with 15 bases spanning the gap. The CDR3 DNA follows: TGTGCCAGCAGCTCCCTTCGGGGTGCTGACAATGAGCAGTTCTTC. This sequence encodes CASSSLRGADNEQFF.

The chain recombines TRBV6-5 with TRBJ1-1; D not certain. Trimming shortened V by 6 bases and J by 0 bases, and 14 bases separated the two germline ends. The CDR3 runs 15 residues. CDR1 and CDR2 from the germline V gene are MNHEY and SVGAGI. CDR3 loop: CASSPRRILNTEAFF. CDR3 coding DNA: TGTGCCAGCAGCCCACGGAGGATTTTGAACACTGAAGCTTTCTTT.

This chain joins TRBV7-2 and TRBJ1-2; no reliable D call. The germline V and J ends were trimmed by 5 bases and 0 bases, with 13 bases remaining between them. The CDR3 consists of 15 residues. The germline V gene has CDR1 SGHTA and CDR2 FQGNSA. For the CDR3, the DNA is TGTGCCAGCAGCCCCCAAGCGGGGTCTAACTATGGCTACACCTTC. Translated: CASSPQAGSNYGYTF.